The rows below give T cell receptor beta chains drawn from one sample of a study of regulatory T cells in long-lasting Graves disease. TCRdb processed the multiplex PCR reads anew with MiXCR; each CDR3 protein has one entry. The data show about 500,000 distinct CDR3 sequences, 12% seen once. This sample was shared with a second study, whose subject was T cells in Graves' hyperthyroidism and ophthalmopathy.

The specimen was peripheral blood mononuclear cells (PBMCs), collected at new diagnosis, from a patient treated with antithyroid drugs. All receptors come from a woman between 25 and 40 years old with Graves disease. Each CDR3 is given with its conserved first and last residue. Fields, in order: V gene, clone size, J gene, D gene, CDR3 protein, CDR3 DNA. D genes are given only for firm matches. Size is omitted from some rows. Given values are once, few, many or a class for expanded clones.

V gene: TRBV14; clone size: .; J gene: TRBJ1-1; D gene: .; CDR3 protein: CASSPARRFRGTEAFF; CDR3 DNA: TGTGCCAGCAGCCCAGCCAGGCGGTTCAGGGGCACTGAAGCTTTCTTT
V gene: TRBV7-9; clone size: many; J gene: TRBJ2-1; D gene: .; CDR3 protein: CASSLVYGADSNEQFF; CDR3 DNA: TGTGCCAGCAGCTTAGTTTATGGAGCAGACAGCAATGAGCAGTTCTTC
V gene: TRBV20-1; clone size: .; J gene: TRBJ2-5; D gene: .; CDR3 protein: CSAEGRGGETQYF; CDR3 DNA: TGCAGTGCAGAGGGGCGAGGGGGAGAGACCCAGTACTTC
V gene: TRBV19; clone size: many; J gene: TRBJ1-1; D gene: TRBD1; CDR3 protein: CASSNDRVNTEAFF; CDR3 DNA: TGTGCCAGTAGTAACGACAGGGTGAACACTGAAGCTTTCTTT
V gene: TRBV9; clone size: .; J gene: TRBJ2-3; D gene: .; CDR3 protein: CASNPSERTTDTLYF; CDR3 DNA: TGTGCCAGCAATCCCTCGGAGCGGACCACAGATACGCTGTATTTT
V gene: TRBV5-6; clone size: many; J gene: TRBJ1-1; D gene: .; CDR3 protein: CASSPSTGFGTEAFF; CDR3 DNA: TGTGCCAGCAGCCCCTCGACAGGCTTCGGGACTGAAGCTTTCTTT
V gene: TRBV12-3/TRBV12-4; clone size: many; J gene: TRBJ2-1; D gene: TRBD2; CDR3 protein: CASSPGLAAINNEQFF; CDR3 DNA: TGTGCCAGCAGTCCGGGACTAGCGGCAATTAACAATGAGCAGTTCTTC
V gene: TRBV2; clone size: many; J gene: TRBJ1-5; D gene: TRBD1; CDR3 protein: CASSETGQGNQPQHF; CDR3 DNA: TGTGCCAGCAGTGAAACGGGACAGGGGAATCAGCCCCAGCATTTT
V gene: TRBV18; clone size: many; J gene: TRBJ1-2; D gene: .; CDR3 protein: CASSLRNRDGYTF; CDR3 DNA: TGTGCCAGCTCACTAAGGAACAGGGATGGCTACACCTTC
V gene: TRBV28; clone size: many; J gene: TRBJ1-1; D gene: .; CDR3 protein: CASSLNRVRNTEAFF; CDR3 DNA: TGTGCCAGCAGTTTGAACAGGGTCAGGAACACTGAAGCTTTCTTT
V gene: TRBV11-2; clone size: many; J gene: TRBJ1-2; D gene: TRBD1; CDR3 protein: CASSRAGGIGYGYTF; CDR3 DNA: TGTGCCAGCAGCCGGGCAGGGGGTATTGGCTATGGCTACACCTTC
V gene: TRBV6-9; clone size: many; J gene: TRBJ1-5; D gene: .; CDR3 protein: CASSYLGIPSNQPQHF; CDR3 DNA: TGTGCCAGCAGTTACTTGGGAATTCCCAGCAATCAGCCCCAGCATTTT
V gene: TRBV5-1; clone size: many; J gene: TRBJ2-3; D gene: .; CDR3 protein: CASSLVAGTSTDTQYF; CDR3 DNA: TGCGCCAGCAGCTTGGTTGCAGGGACTAGCACAGATACGCAGTATTTT
V gene: TRBV10-3; clone size: many; J gene: TRBJ1-2; D gene: TRBD1; CDR3 protein: CAISESGQGFYGYTF; CDR3 DNA: TGTGCCATCAGTGAGTCAGGACAGGGGTTCTATGGCTACACCTTC
V gene: TRBV9; clone size: many; J gene: TRBJ2-1; D gene: TRBD2; CDR3 protein: CASSVVGGGSINEQFF; CDR3 DNA: TGTGCCAGCAGCGTAGTGGGGGGAGGGTCCATCAATGAGCAGTTCTTC
V gene: TRBV2; clone size: many; J gene: TRBJ1-1; D gene: TRBD1; CDR3 protein: CASSGTGTPRTEAFF; CDR3 DNA: TGTGCCAGCAGTGGGACAGGTACTCCTAGGACTGAAGCTTTCTTT
V gene: TRBV20-1; clone size: .; J gene: TRBJ2-3; D gene: .; CDR3 protein: CSASIGFGEAQYF; CDR3 DNA: TGCAGTGCTAGTATAGGATTTGGGGAAGCGCAGTATTTT
V gene: TRBV2; clone size: many; J gene: TRBJ2-1; D gene: TRBD2; CDR3 protein: CASSRDGLAGYNEQFF; CDR3 DNA: TGTGCCAGCAGTAGAGACGGACTAGCGGGGTACAATGAGCAGTTCTTC
V gene: TRBV28; clone size: many; J gene: TRBJ1-2; D gene: TRBD1; CDR3 protein: CASSLRGRLGYTF; CDR3 DNA: TGTGCCAGCAGCCTCAGGGGGCGGCTGGGCTACACCTTC
V gene: TRBV20-1; clone size: .; J gene: TRBJ2-1; D gene: .; CDR3 protein: CSATGPTGEQFF; CDR3 DNA: TGCAGTGCTACGGGCCCCACGGGAGAGCAGTTCTTC
V gene: TRBV6-1; clone size: .; J gene: TRBJ2-2; D gene: TRBD2; CDR3 protein: CASRTSGRNTGELFF; CDR3 DNA: TGTGCCAGCAGAACTAGCGGGAGGAACACCGGGGAGCTGTTTTTT